Listed below are T cell receptor beta chains from one sample, sequenced in a study of cytomegalovirus exposure and HLA in healthy donors. Generated by immunoSEQ multiplex PCR, the TCRdb table keeps only in-frame clones and is missing some. The listing contains approximately 100,000 clones. The specimen sequenced was PBMCs. The source is a man between 45 and 60 years old in good health and CMV-seropositive. CDR3s include the opening cysteine and the closing phenylalanine or tryptophan. The order of the fields is J gene, V gene, D gene, CDR3 DNA, CDR3 protein. A D gene is named only where the DNA matches it firmly.

J gene: TRBJ1-2
V gene: TRBV28
D gene: -
CDR3 DNA: TGTGCCAGCAGGGCCTTCTATGGCTACACCTTC
CDR3 protein: CASRAFYGYTF

J gene: TRBJ1-1
V gene: TRBV30
D gene: -
CDR3 DNA: TGTGCCTGGAGTGTACTAACGGACACTGAAGCTTTCTTT
CDR3 protein: CAWSVLTDTEAFF

J gene: TRBJ2-3
V gene: TRBV11-3
D gene: -
CDR3 DNA: TGTGCCAGCAGCCAGCGGTTTAGCACAGATACGCAGTATTTT
CDR3 protein: CASSQRFSTDTQYF

J gene: TRBJ2-1
V gene: TRBV18
D gene: TRBD1
CDR3 DNA: TGTGCCAGCTCTCGGGACAGAATCTCCTACAATGAGCAGTTCTTC
CDR3 protein: CASSRDRISYNEQFF

J gene: TRBJ2-3
V gene: TRBV6-6
D gene: -
CDR3 DNA: TGTGCCAGCACCAGTAGGGGGGGCGGCGGCACAGATACGCAGTATTTT
CDR3 protein: CASTSRGGGGTDTQYF

J gene: TRBJ1-1
V gene: TRBV30
D gene: -
CDR3 DNA: TGTGCCTGGAGTTTTCGGGGGGTGAACACTGAAGCTTTCTTT
CDR3 protein: CAWSFRGVNTEAFF

J gene: TRBJ2-1
V gene: TRBV5-4
D gene: TRBD2
CDR3 DNA: TGTGCCAGCAGCTTGGGGCCTACTAGCGGGGTACGCAATGAGCAGTTCTTC
CDR3 protein: CASSLGPTSGVRNEQFF

J gene: TRBJ2-7
V gene: TRBV15
D gene: TRBD2
CDR3 DNA: TGTGCCGACAAACCGGTAGCGGGAGTACTCTACGAGCAGTACTTC
CDR3 protein: CADKPVAGVLYEQYF

J gene: TRBJ2-5
V gene: TRBV6-6
D gene: -
CDR3 DNA: TGTGCCAGCAGTCGCCGGGACTTTGGGGAGACCCAGTACTTC
CDR3 protein: CASSRRDFGETQYF

J gene: TRBJ1-1
V gene: TRBV30
D gene: TRBD1
CDR3 DNA: TGTGCCTGGAGTAGACAGGGAGTGTCTGAAGCTTTCTTT
CDR3 protein: CAWSRQGVSEAFF

J gene: TRBJ2-1
V gene: TRBV9
D gene: TRBD2
CDR3 DNA: TGTGCCAGCAGCGTAGAGGCGGGAGGGGCAGGAGTTGAGCAGTTCTTC
CDR3 protein: CASSVEAGGAGVEQFF

J gene: TRBJ1-3
V gene: TRBV6-6
D gene: TRBD1
CDR3 DNA: TGTGCCAGCAGCGGGACAGGGGGAAACACCATATATTTT
CDR3 protein: CASSGTGGNTIYF

J gene: TRBJ1-2
V gene: TRBV5-6
D gene: -
CDR3 DNA: TGTGCCAGCAGCTTGGTCACGGGGGTTCTAGGCTACACCTTC
CDR3 protein: CASSLVTGVLGYTF

J gene: TRBJ1-1
V gene: TRBV5-1
D gene: TRBD1
CDR3 DNA: TGCGCCAGCAGCCGGACAGGGGGCGAATTCTCTGAAGCTTTCTTT
CDR3 protein: CASSRTGGEFSEAFF

J gene: TRBJ2-2
V gene: TRBV12-5
D gene: -
CDR3 DNA: TGTGCTAGTGGTTTGGTAGTGGGACTCCCAGTAGCCGGGGAGCTGTTTTTT
CDR3 protein: CASGLVVGLPVAGELFF

J gene: TRBJ2-7
V gene: TRBV27
D gene: -
CDR3 DNA: TGTGCCAGCAGTTTCCAGGCGGGGGCGCACTACGAGCAGTACTTC
CDR3 protein: CASSFQAGAHYEQYF

J gene: TRBJ1-1
V gene: TRBV19
D gene: TRBD1
CDR3 DNA: TGTGCCAGTATGGGACAGGGGAACACTGAAGCTTTCTTT
CDR3 protein: CASMGQGNTEAFF

J gene: TRBJ2-1
V gene: TRBV18
D gene: -
CDR3 DNA: TGTGCCAGCTCACCGGACAGATACAATGAGCAGTTCTTC
CDR3 protein: CASSPDRYNEQFF